A selection of T cell receptor beta chains follows, all from one sample in a study of somatic mutations in cytotoxic T cells in rheumatoid arthritis. Using immunoSEQ multiplex PCR, the repertoire was profiled, and TCRdb retains in-frame clones only, with some absent. The profile shows 15,000 to 20,000 clones, about 68% of them singletons. Sequenced input: CD8+ T cells sorted from blood. These receptors all stem from a man in his 60s in good health. Both conserved end residues are part of each CDR3. Fields, in order: clone size, J gene, V gene, D gene, CDR3 DNA, CDR3 protein. D genes are given only for firm matches. Where a row states a size, it is once, few, many or the class of an expanded clone; other rows omit it.

NA | TRBJ2-3 | TRBV7-9 | NA | TGTGCCAGCCTGACAAGGCGGGACCTCACAGATACGCAGTATTTT | CASLTRRDLTDTQYF
once | TRBJ2-7 | TRBV7-8 | NA | TGTGCCAGCAGCTTAGCGCGAAGCGAGCAGTACTTC | CASSLARSEQYF
NA | TRBJ2-5 | TRBV19 | NA | TGTGCCAGTAGTACCCCCGGTGAGACCCAGTACTTC | CASSTPGETQYF
NA | TRBJ2-7 | TRBV30 | TRBD1 | TGTGCCTGGAGTCCGACAGGGGGCACGTACGAGCAGTACTTC | CAWSPTGGTYEQYF
NA | TRBJ2-7 | TRBV27 | TRBD2 | TGTGCCAGCAGTTTTGGGGCTAGCGGGACTTACGAGCAGTACTTC | CASSFGASGTYEQYF
few | TRBJ2-7 | TRBV6-5 | TRBD2 | TGTGCCAGCAGTTACGGCGCTAGCGGGAACTACGAGCAGTACTTC | CASSYGASGNYEQYF
NA | TRBJ2-5 | TRBV5-1 | NA | TGCGCCAGCAGCTTGCCAGGGGTTGGGGGAGAGACCCAGTACTTC | CASSLPGVGGETQYF
once | TRBJ1-2 | TRBV5-4 | NA | TGTGCCAGCAGCCCAGGGGCAGGGGAGCGTGGCTACACCTTC | CASSPGAGERGYTF
once | TRBJ1-5 | TRBV12-2 | NA | TGTGCAAGTCGCTTCCCCCAGACAGGGGGCGTTCAGCCCCAGCATTTT | CASRFPQTGGVQPQHF
NA | TRBJ2-7 | TRBV27 | TRBD1 | TGTGCCAGCAGTTTATCGGGGACAGGAGTCTACGAGCAGTACTTC | CASSLSGTGVYEQYF
NA | TRBJ1-1 | TRBV5-1 | TRBD1 | TGCGCCAGCAGCGAAACAGGGGGCACTGAAGCTTTCTTT | CASSETGGTEAFF
NA | TRBJ2-1 | TRBV7-2 | TRBD2 | TGTGCCAGCAGCTTAGTGAGCGGGGGGGCCTTATTTCGGAATGAGCAGTTCTTC | CASSLVSGGALFRNEQFF
NA | TRBJ2-7 | TRBV18 | NA | TGTGCCAGCTCACCAGAGGCCAGATCCGAGCAGTACTTC | CASSPEARSEQYF
NA | TRBJ2-1 | TRBV19 | NA | TGTGCCAGTGGGAGCGCGGACAGCTCCTACAATGAGCAGTTCTTC | CASGSADSSYNEQFF
NA | TRBJ2-1 | TRBV9 | NA | TGTGCCAGCAGCCCAGCAGGGGATCACAATGAGCAGTTCTTC | CASSPAGDHNEQFF
NA | TRBJ2-7 | TRBV4-1 | TRBD2 | TGCGCCAGCAGCCAAGGACTAGCGGGAACCTACGAGCAGTACTTC | CASSQGLAGTYEQYF
once | TRBJ2-1 | TRBV4-1 | TRBD2 | TGCGCCAGCAGCGTGGTTAGCGGGGGGTACAATGAGCAGTTCTTC | CASSVVSGGYNEQFF
NA | TRBJ1-1 | TRBV28 | NA | TGTGCCAGCAGTTTGGCCGAGAACACTGAAGCTTTCTTT | CASSLAENTEAFF
few | TRBJ1-1 | TRBV10-3 | TRBD1 | TGTGCCATCAGTGAGCCCCGGACCCAAACAGGGGATCAAAAGGCTGAAGCTTTCTTT | CAISEPRTQTGDQKAEAFF
NA | TRBJ2-7 | TRBV11-2 | TRBD1 | TGTGCCAGCAGCTTACCCAGGACAGGGTACGAGCAGTACTTC | CASSLPRTGYEQYF
once | TRBJ2-1 | TRBV5-1 | NA | TGCGCCAGCAGGGAGTTCTCCTACAATGAGCAGTTCTTC | CASREFSYNEQFF
few | TRBJ2-2 | TRBV19 | TRBD2 | TGTGCCAGTATCGGCGGGGGGGCGAGGACCGGGGAGCTGTTTTTT | CASIGGGARTGELFF
NA | TRBJ2-5 | TRBV15 | NA | TGTGCCACCAGCAGAGATCTCCAGGGGGGGACCCAGTACTTC | CATSRDLQGGTQYF
NA | TRBJ2-7 | TRBV7-9 | NA | TGTGCCAGCAGCCCCAAGTTGGGGGCCTTATACGAGCAGTACTTC | CASSPKLGALYEQYF
NA | TRBJ1-4 | TRBV9 | NA | TGTGCCAGCAGCGACTCGTCAAGCTATGAAAAACTGTTTTTT | CASSDSSSYEKLFF
once | TRBJ2-5 | TRBV29-1 | TRBD1 | TGCAGCGTTGAAGAAATAGGGGACAGCCAAGAGACCCAGTACTTC | CSVEEIGDSQETQYF
NA | TRBJ2-1 | TRBV6-1 | NA | TGTGCCAGCAGTGTGACTCGAAGCTCCTACAATGAGCAGTTCTTC | CASSVTRSSYNEQFF
NA | TRBJ2-5 | TRBV11-2 | TRBD1 | TGTGCCAGCAGCTACGGACAGGGCGGCGGAGAGACCCAGTACTTC | CASSYGQGGGETQYF
NA | TRBJ1-5 | TRBV7-9 | TRBD1 | TGTGCCAGCAGCGGGACAGGGGGCGGACAGCCCCAGCATTTT | CASSGTGGGQPQHF
medium-sized | TRBJ2-7 | TRBV9 | TRBD1 | TGTGCCAGCAGCCCAAGGACAGGGGGTTACGAGCAGTACTTC | CASSPRTGGYEQYF
NA | TRBJ2-5 | TRBV7-7 | NA | TGTGCCAGCAGCCAGGGGGTCGGGGGACTAGAGACCCAGTACTTC | CASSQGVGGLETQYF
NA | TRBJ1-1 | TRBV19 | TRBD1 | TGTGCCGTCAAGGACAGGGGGGGTACTGAAGCTTTCTTT | CAVKDRGGTEAFF
NA | TRBJ2-5 | TRBV4-1 | TRBD2 | TGCGCCAGCAGCCAGAAGGTCCGGGGGGGTATGTACCAAGAGACCCAGTACTTC | CASSQKVRGGMYQETQYF
NA | TRBJ2-1 | TRBV7-8 | TRBD2 | TGTGCCAGCAGCCGCACCGGGACTAGATACAATGAGCAGTTCTTC | CASSRTGTRYNEQFF
NA | TRBJ2-7 | TRBV2 | TRBD1 | TGTGCCAGCAGTGCAGGGACAGGGACTCTTCACGAGCAGTACTTC | CASSAGTGTLHEQYF
NA | TRBJ2-2 | TRBV4-2 | NA | TGTGCCAGCAGCCACTCCGAGGGTGTCGGGGAGCTGTTTTTT | CASSHSEGVGELFF
NA | TRBJ1-2 | TRBV30 | NA | TGTGCCCCGGAGCGGGATCTATATTATTATGGCTACACCTTC | CAPERDLYYYGYTF
NA | TRBJ1-5 | TRBV19 | TRBD1 | TGTGCCAGTACCGGGACAGGGGGCAATCAGCCCCAGCATTTT | CASTGTGGNQPQHF
NA | TRBJ2-1 | TRBV11-2 | NA | TGTGCCAGCAGCTCCCCGGGGGGCCATGAGCAGTTCTTC | CASSSPGGHEQFF